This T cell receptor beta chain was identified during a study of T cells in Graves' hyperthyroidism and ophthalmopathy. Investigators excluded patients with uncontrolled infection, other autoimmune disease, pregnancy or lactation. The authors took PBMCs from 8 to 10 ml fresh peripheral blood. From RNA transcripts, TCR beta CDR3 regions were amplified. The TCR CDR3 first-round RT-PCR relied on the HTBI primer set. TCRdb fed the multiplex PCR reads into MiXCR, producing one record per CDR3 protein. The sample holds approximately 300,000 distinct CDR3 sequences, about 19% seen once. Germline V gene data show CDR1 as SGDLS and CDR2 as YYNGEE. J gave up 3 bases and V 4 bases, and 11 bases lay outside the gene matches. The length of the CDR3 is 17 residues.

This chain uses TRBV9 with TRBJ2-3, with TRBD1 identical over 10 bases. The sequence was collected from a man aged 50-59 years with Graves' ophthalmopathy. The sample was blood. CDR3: CASSPKDGTGATDTQYF. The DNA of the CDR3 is TGTGCCAGCAGCCCGAAAGACGGGACAGGGGCTACAGATACGCAGTATTTT.